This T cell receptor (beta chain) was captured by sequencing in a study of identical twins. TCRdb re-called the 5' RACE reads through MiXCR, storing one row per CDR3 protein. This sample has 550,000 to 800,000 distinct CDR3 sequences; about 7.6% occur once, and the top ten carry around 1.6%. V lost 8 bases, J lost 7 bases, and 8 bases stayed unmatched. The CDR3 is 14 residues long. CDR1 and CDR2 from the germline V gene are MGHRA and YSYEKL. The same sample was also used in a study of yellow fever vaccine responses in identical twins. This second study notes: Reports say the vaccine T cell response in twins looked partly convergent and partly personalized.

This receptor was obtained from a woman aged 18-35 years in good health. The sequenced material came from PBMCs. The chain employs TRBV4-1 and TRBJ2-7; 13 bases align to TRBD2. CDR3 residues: CASGTSGDSGEQYV. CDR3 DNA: TGCGCCAGCGGGACTAGCGGGGACTCGGGGGAGCAGTACGTC.